The clone carrying this T cell receptor (beta chain) was observed a handful of times. The antigen remains unidentified. These data belong to a study of T cells after yellow fever vaccination. General study results and limits: Abundant contaminating clonotypes from the bulk population could appear in FACS-sorted repertoires. A secondary response was less intense yet reached its peak sooner, at day 5 versus 15. Re-detected after boosting: most primary clones, more than 95% of CD4 and 88% of CD8.

Template switching with 5'RACE generated the TCR cDNA and added a universal primer site and UMIs. TCRdb analysed the 5' RACE reads with MiXCR anew, one entry per CDR3 protein. Among 300,000 to 400,000 distinct CDR3 sequences listed, 8% to 10% were seen once. The V and J ends lost 4 bases and 0 bases respectively, with 11 bases between them. CDR1 SGHRS and CDR2 YFSETQ come from the germline V gene. This CDR3 has 15 amino acids. The source was PBMCs, collected on the day of the first yellow fever vaccination. This sequence was found in a man aged 18 to 29 who received the YFV17D yellow fever vaccine. J is TRBJ1-3 and V is TRBV5-1, with a possible D match to TRBD1 (5 bases). The CDR3 reads CASSPGTDSGNTIYF. In DNA, the CDR3 is TGCGCCAGCAGCCCTGGGACGGACTCTGGAAACACCATATATTTT.